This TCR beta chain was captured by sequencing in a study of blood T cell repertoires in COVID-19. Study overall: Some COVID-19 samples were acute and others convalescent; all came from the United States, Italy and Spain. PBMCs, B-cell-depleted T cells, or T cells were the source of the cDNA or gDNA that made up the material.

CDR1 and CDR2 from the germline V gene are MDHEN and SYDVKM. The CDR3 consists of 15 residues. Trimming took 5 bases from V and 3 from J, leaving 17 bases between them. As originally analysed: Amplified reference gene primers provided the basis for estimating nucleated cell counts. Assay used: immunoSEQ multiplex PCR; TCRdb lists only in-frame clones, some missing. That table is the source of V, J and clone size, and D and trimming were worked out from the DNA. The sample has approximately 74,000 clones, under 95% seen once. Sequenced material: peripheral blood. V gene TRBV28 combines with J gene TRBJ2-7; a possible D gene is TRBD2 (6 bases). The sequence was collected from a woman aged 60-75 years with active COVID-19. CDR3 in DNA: TGTGCCAGCAGTATTTCGGGACTCTCGAACTACGAGCAGTACTTC. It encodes CASSISGLSNYEQYF.